A selection of T cell receptor beta chains follows, all from one sample in a study of shared clonotypes between healthy human individuals. Some clones are missing from TCRdb's copy, which holds only in-frame ones; the method was immunoSEQ multiplex PCR. The sample carries over a million clones, about 96% recorded once. The material sequenced was naive CD4+ T cells sorted from blood. Source of these receptors: a man between 25 and 39 years old in good health. The CDR3 runs from the conserved cysteine through the conserved F or W. The D gene is left open where the match is weak. Expanded clones get a size class; other rows say once, few or many, or leave the size out.

D: NA; size: NA; length: 22; V: TRBV7-6; J: TRBJ2-3; DNA: TGTGCCAGCAGCTTCAGCCAAAGCAGGGACCTTGAAGGGGTGGTGGACACAGATACGCAGTATTTT; CDR3: CASSFSQSRDLEGVVDTDTQYF
D: TRBD2; size: NA; length: 15; V: TRBV9; J: TRBJ2-7; DNA: TGTGCCAGCAGCGTAGGGCTAGCGGAGTCCTACGAGCAGTACTTC; CDR3: CASSVGLAESYEQYF
D: NA; size: once; length: 15; V: TRBV11-2; J: TRBJ2-1; DNA: TGTGCCAGCAGCTTAGATCTTTATAGCCACAATGAGCAGTTCTTC; CDR3: CASSLDLYSHNEQFF
D: NA; size: NA; length: 16; V: TRBV9; J: TRBJ2-3; DNA: TGTGCCAGCAGCGTAGGGGCGAGACGGCAGACAGATACGCAGTATTTT; CDR3: CASSVGARRQTDTQYF
D: NA; size: NA; length: 13; V: TRBV28; J: TRBJ2-3; DNA: TGTGCCAGCAGTTTCTCCGGCAAAGATACGCAATATTTT; CDR3: CASSFSGKDTQYF
D: NA; size: NA; length: 12; V: TRBV5-5; J: TRBJ2-7; DNA: TGTGCCAGCAGCTTTGAACCAAACGAGCAGTACTTC; CDR3: CASSFEPNEQYF
D: TRBD1; size: NA; length: 15; V: TRBV19; J: TRBJ2-7; DNA: TGTGCCAGTATCCCTCCCCGGGACAGGGACCACGAGCAGTACTTC; CDR3: CASIPPRDRDHEQYF
D: NA; size: NA; length: 12; V: TRBV27; J: TRBJ2-7; DNA: TGTGCCAGCAGTTTATTGGGTTACGAGCAGTACTTC; CDR3: CASSLLGYEQYF
D: NA; size: NA; length: 13; V: TRBV6-1; J: TRBJ2-7; DNA: TGTGCCAGCAGTGGGCGGCAAGACTACGAGCAGTACTTC; CDR3: CASSGRQDYEQYF
D: NA; size: NA; length: 19; V: TRBV11-2; J: TRBJ2-6; DNA: TGTGCCAGCAGCTTAGGGGCAGGGATCGCATTTACTGGGGCCAACGTCCTGACTTTC; CDR3: CASSLGAGIAFTGANVLTF
D: TRBD2; size: NA; length: 15; V: TRBV6-5; J: TRBJ2-1; DNA: TGTGCCAGCAGTTACGAGCGGGGAGTCTACAATGAGCAGTTCTTC; CDR3: CASSYERGVYNEQFF
D: NA; size: NA; length: 14; V: TRBV6-1; J: TRBJ2-7; DNA: TGTGCCACCCCGCCGGGAACTGCCAAGGACGAGCAGTACTTC; CDR3: CATPPGTAKDEQYF
D: TRBD1; size: once; length: 14; V: TRBV15; J: TRBJ2-2; DNA: TGTGCCACCAGGTCAGGGGGAAGGACCGGGGAGCTGTTTTTT; CDR3: CATRSGGRTGELFF
D: NA; size: NA; length: 14; V: TRBV29-1; J: TRBJ2-2; DNA: TGCAGCGTAACCGGGACGGCGAACACCGGGGAGCTGTTTTTT; CDR3: CSVTGTANTGELFF
D: TRBD1; size: NA; length: 17; V: TRBV7-7; J: TRBJ2-6; DNA: TGTGCTAGCAGCTCCACAGGGGGCAGTCCTGGGGCCAACGTCCTGACTTTC; CDR3: CASSSTGGSPGANVLTF
D: TRBD1; size: NA; length: 15; V: TRBV5-1; J: TRBJ2-7; DNA: TGCGCCAGCAGCAACCCGCAGGGGGCGGCGCGCGAGCAGTACTTC; CDR3: CASSNPQGAAREQYF
D: NA; size: NA; length: 15; V: TRBV7-9; J: TRBJ2-5; DNA: TGTGCCAGCAGCATCGGGGACCGAGCCAAAGAGACCCAGTACTTC; CDR3: CASSIGDRAKETQYF
D: NA; size: NA; length: 15; V: TRBV5-1; J: TRBJ2-7; DNA: TGCGCCAGCAGCTTGGAGGCAGGTGCCTCCTACGAGCAGTACTTC; CDR3: CASSLEAGASYEQYF
D: NA; size: NA; length: 13; V: TRBV7-9; J: TRBJ2-3; DNA: TGTGCCAGCAGCTCCCAGACCACAGATACGCAGTATTTT; CDR3: CASSSQTTDTQYF
D: NA; size: NA; length: 15; V: TRBV28; J: TRBJ2-7; DNA: TGTGCCAGCAGTGCCGGCGGGACAGCATTGTACGAGCAGTACTTC; CDR3: CASSAGGTALYEQYF
D: TRBD1; size: once; length: 18; V: TRBV7-9; J: TRBJ2-6; DNA: TGTGCCAGCAGCAAACGACAGGGTAACAACTCTGGGGCCAACGTCCTGACTTTC; CDR3: CASSKRQGNNSGANVLTF
D: NA; size: NA; length: 14; V: TRBV7-2; J: TRBJ2-2; DNA: TGTGCCAGCAGGGAGGGCCTTTGGACCGGGGAGCTGTTTTTT; CDR3: CASREGLWTGELFF
D: NA; size: NA; length: 12; V: TRBV2; J: TRBJ1-2; DNA: TGTGCCAGCAGTGTCGGGCAGGATGGCTACACCTTC; CDR3: CASSVGQDGYTF
D: NA; size: NA; length: 15; V: TRBV28; J: TRBJ1-2; DNA: TGTGCCAGCAGCCTCGTCGGACCGGGCTTGGAAAGCTACACCTTC; CDR3: CASSLVGPGLESYTF
D: TRBD2; size: NA; length: 16; V: TRBV5-1; J: TRBJ2-1; DNA: TGCGCCAGCAGTGCCGTGACTAGCGGGAAGTACAATGAGCAGTTCTTC; CDR3: CASSAVTSGKYNEQFF
D: TRBD2; size: once; length: 21; V: TRBV9; J: TRBJ2-4; DNA: TGTGCCAGCAGCGTAGCGGCGGGGATCCGCGGTGGTAGCGGGACCAAAAACATTCAGTACTTC; CDR3: CASSVAAGIRGGSGTKNIQYF
D: TRBD2; size: NA; length: 16; V: TRBV5-1; J: TRBJ2-3; DNA: TGCGCCAGCAGCTTGCCCCCGGGAGGGCCCGCAGATACGCAGTATTTT; CDR3: CASSLPPGGPADTQYF
D: NA; size: NA; length: 15; V: TRBV5-1; J: TRBJ2-7; DNA: TGCGCCAGCAGCCGGGTGACGGGAAGCGGGTACGAGCAGTACTTC; CDR3: CASSRVTGSGYEQYF
D: NA; size: NA; length: 18; V: TRBV5-1; J: TRBJ2-2; DNA: TGCGCCAGCAGCTTGGTTTTTCAAGGGTCTCCGAACACCGGGGAGCTGTTTTTT; CDR3: CASSLVFQGSPNTGELFF
D: NA; size: once; length: 14; V: TRBV5-1; J: TRBJ2-3; DNA: TGCGCCAGCAGCAATCCGGCTAGCACAGATACGCAGTATTTT; CDR3: CASSNPASTDTQYF
D: TRBD2; size: NA; length: 17; V: TRBV7-2; J: TRBJ2-1; DNA: TGTGCCAGCAGCTCCCCGGGGGGTAGTTTCCCCTACAATGAGCAGTTCTTC; CDR3: CASSSPGGSFPYNEQFF
D: TRBD1; size: NA; length: 12; V: TRBV29-1; J: TRBJ2-7; DNA: TGCAGCGTTGAGAGGACAGGGGGCGAGCAGTACTTC; CDR3: CSVERTGGEQYF
D: NA; size: once; length: 15; V: TRBV11-3; J: TRBJ2-7; DNA: TGTGCCAGCAGCTTAGATAGCGGAAAAAACTACGAGCAGTACTTC; CDR3: CASSLDSGKNYEQYF
D: TRBD1; size: once; length: 14; V: TRBV6-1; J: TRBJ1-1; DNA: TGTGCCAGCAGTATCGGACAGGGTGGACCTGAAGCTTTCTTT; CDR3: CASSIGQGGPEAFF
D: NA; size: NA; length: 13; V: TRBV27; J: TRBJ2-7; DNA: TGTGCCAGCAGGGACTTGGAGGACTACGAGCAGTACTTC; CDR3: CASRDLEDYEQYF
D: TRBD2; size: NA; length: 14; V: TRBV19; J: TRBJ2-7; DNA: TGTGCCAGTAGTTCTGGGACTAGTACGCACGAGCAGTACTTC; CDR3: CASSSGTSTHEQYF
D: NA; size: NA; length: 16; V: TRBV19; J: TRBJ2-1; DNA: TGTGCCAGTAGTATGGGGCAGGGTACCGCCCTCAATGAGCAGTTCTTC; CDR3: CASSMGQGTALNEQFF
D: NA; size: NA; length: 18; V: TRBV9; J: TRBJ1-4; DNA: TGTGCCAGCAGCTTAACCGGAAGACAGACAGCAACTAATGAAAAACTGTTTTTT; CDR3: CASSLTGRQTATNEKLFF
D: NA; size: NA; length: 13; V: TRBV6-5; J: TRBJ2-7; DNA: TGTGCCAGCAGTCCCCAAGTCCTGCAGTCGCAGTACTTC; CDR3: CASSPQVLQSQYF
D: TRBD2; size: once; length: 15; V: TRBV5-1; J: TRBJ2-1; DNA: TGCGCCAGCAGCTACGGGACTAGCGGGGGGAATGAGCAGTTCTTC; CDR3: CASSYGTSGGNEQFF
D: TRBD1; size: NA; length: 13; V: TRBV6-5; J: TRBJ2-1; DNA: TGTGCCAGCAGTCCGGACAGGGCCCATGAGCAGTTCTTC; CDR3: CASSPDRAHEQFF
D: TRBD2; size: NA; length: 17; V: TRBV19; J: TRBJ2-1; DNA: TGTGCCAGTAGTGGGATTGCGAGCGGGAGTCACAACAATGAGCAGTTCTTC; CDR3: CASSGIASGSHNNEQFF
D: NA; size: few; length: 11; V: TRBV2; J: TRBJ2-7; DNA: TGTGCCAGCAAAAGCTTTCGAGAGCAGTACTTC; CDR3: CASKSFREQYF
D: TRBD2; size: NA; length: 17; V: TRBV4-1; J: TRBJ2-7; DNA: TGCGCCAGCAGCCAAGATGTGGTTAGCGGGAGAACCTACGAGCAGTACTTC; CDR3: CASSQDVVSGRTYEQYF
D: NA; size: NA; length: 15; V: TRBV6-5; J: TRBJ2-3; DNA: TGTGCCAGCAAACCCCGAAGGTCAAAGAAAGATACGCAGTATTTT; CDR3: CASKPRRSKKDTQYF
D: NA; size: NA; length: 14; V: TRBV30; J: TRBJ2-4; DNA: TGTGCCTGGAGTGGGACGCTAGCCAAAAACATTCAGTACTTC; CDR3: CAWSGTLAKNIQYF
D: NA; size: NA; length: 13; V: TRBV18; J: TRBJ1-4; DNA: TGTGCCAGCTCTATCCCATCTCGGGAAAAACTGTTTTTT; CDR3: CASSIPSREKLFF
D: NA; size: NA; length: 13; V: TRBV11-3; J: TRBJ2-7; DNA: TGTGCCAGCAGCCGGGGACGAAATTACGAGCAGTACTTC; CDR3: CASSRGRNYEQYF
D: NA; size: NA; length: 12; V: TRBV29-1; J: TRBJ2-3; DNA: TGCAGCGTTAATAAGGCCGGGGGTACGCAGTATTTT; CDR3: CSVNKAGGTQYF
D: NA; size: NA; length: 13; V: TRBV27; J: TRBJ2-7; DNA: TGTGCCAGCAGGGTCTTAGGGAACTACGAGCAGTACTTC; CDR3: CASRVLGNYEQYF
D: TRBD1; size: NA; length: 13; V: TRBV13; J: TRBJ1-2; DNA: TGTGCCAGCAGCTTCCGACAGGGTCTCGGCTACACCTTC; CDR3: CASSFRQGLGYTF
D: NA; size: NA; length: 12; V: TRBV29-1; J: TRBJ1-1; DNA: TGCAGCGTTGTAAGGGGAAGAACTGAAGCTTTCTTT; CDR3: CSVVRGRTEAFF
D: NA; size: NA; length: 12; V: TRBV6-6; J: TRBJ2-5; DNA: TGTGCCAGCAGTTACTCGAAGGAGACCCAGTACTTC; CDR3: CASSYSKETQYF
D: TRBD2; size: NA; length: 17; V: TRBV5-1; J: TRBJ2-2; DNA: TGCGCCAGCAGCCCTCAGGGGACCGGGGGGGACACCGGGGAGCTGTTTTTT; CDR3: CASSPQGTGGDTGELFF
D: NA; size: NA; length: 13; V: TRBV5-1; J: TRBJ2-5; DNA: TGCGCCAGCAGTCCCCGGCTGAGGGAGACCCAGTACTTC; CDR3: CASSPRLRETQYF
D: NA; size: NA; length: 12; V: TRBV18; J: TRBJ1-1; DNA: TGTGCCAGCTCACAGGGTCGCACTGAAGCTTTCTTT; CDR3: CASSQGRTEAFF
D: NA; size: NA; length: 16; V: TRBV7-2; J: TRBJ2-7; DNA: TGTGCCAGCAGCCGGAAGGGTGGTAGCGGCGGCTACGAGCAGTACTTC; CDR3: CASSRKGGSGGYEQYF
D: NA; size: NA; length: 12; V: TRBV6-6; J: TRBJ1-4; DNA: TGTGCCAGCAGTTACACCGGGCAGGGTGGGTTTTTT; CDR3: CASSYTGQGGFF
D: NA; size: NA; length: 13; V: TRBV2; J: TRBJ1-4; DNA: TGTGCCAGCAGTGAAGGGGGCACTGAAAAACTGTTTTTT; CDR3: CASSEGGTEKLFF